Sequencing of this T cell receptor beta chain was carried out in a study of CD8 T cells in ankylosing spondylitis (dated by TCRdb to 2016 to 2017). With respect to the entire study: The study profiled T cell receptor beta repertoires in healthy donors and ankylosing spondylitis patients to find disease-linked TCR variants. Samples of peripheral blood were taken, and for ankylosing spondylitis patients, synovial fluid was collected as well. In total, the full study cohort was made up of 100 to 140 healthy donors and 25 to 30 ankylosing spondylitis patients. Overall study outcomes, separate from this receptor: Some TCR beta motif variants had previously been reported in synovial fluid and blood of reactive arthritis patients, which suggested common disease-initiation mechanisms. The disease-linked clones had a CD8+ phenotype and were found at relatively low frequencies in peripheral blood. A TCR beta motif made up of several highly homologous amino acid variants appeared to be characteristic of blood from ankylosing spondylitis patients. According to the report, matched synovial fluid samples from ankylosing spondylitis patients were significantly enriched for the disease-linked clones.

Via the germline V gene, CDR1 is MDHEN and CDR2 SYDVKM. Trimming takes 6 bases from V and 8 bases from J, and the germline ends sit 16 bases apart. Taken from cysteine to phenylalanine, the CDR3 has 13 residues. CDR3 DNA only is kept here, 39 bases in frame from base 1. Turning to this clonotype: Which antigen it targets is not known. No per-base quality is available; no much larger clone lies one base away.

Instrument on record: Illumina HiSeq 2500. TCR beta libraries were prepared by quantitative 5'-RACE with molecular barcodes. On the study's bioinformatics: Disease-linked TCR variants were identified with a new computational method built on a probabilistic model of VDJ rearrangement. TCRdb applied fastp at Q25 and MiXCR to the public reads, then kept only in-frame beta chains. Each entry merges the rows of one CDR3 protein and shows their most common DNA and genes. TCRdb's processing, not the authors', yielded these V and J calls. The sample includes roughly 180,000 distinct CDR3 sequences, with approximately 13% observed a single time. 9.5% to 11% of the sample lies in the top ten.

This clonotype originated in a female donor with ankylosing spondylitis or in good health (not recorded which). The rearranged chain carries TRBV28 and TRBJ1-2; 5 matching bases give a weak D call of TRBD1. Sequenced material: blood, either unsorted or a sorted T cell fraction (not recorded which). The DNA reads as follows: TGTGCCAGCAGAGCCCAGGGTGATGGGGGCTACACCTTC. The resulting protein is CASRAQGDGGYTF.